This T cell receptor (beta chain) was identified during a study of shared clonotypes between healthy human individuals. Study details: Aged 18 to 49, the donors were a couple of women and a few men.

Naive CD8 cells were CD45RO-negative, positively selected for CCR7, excluding terminally differentiated effector memory CD45RA+ cells. Per the germline V gene, CDR1 is SNHLY and CDR2 is FYNNEI. There are 14 residues in the CDR3. Trimming removed 4 bases from V and 1 base from J, with 11 bases in between. Sequencing was at deep level. Profiling relied on immunoSEQ multiplex PCR, and the TCRdb table lists in-frame clones only, not all of them. Among about 1.9 million clones listed, over 85% were seen once. The sequence was collected from a man between 18 and 29 years old in good health. Some clones in this sample may be carry-over from other donors' samples. The sample was naive CD8+ T cells from PBMCs. The chain combines TRBV2 with TRBJ2-7; the D is unclear. CDR3 region: CASSAPGLSYEQYF. The CDR3 DNA reads TGTGCCAGCAGTGCTCCCGGTCTGTCCTACGAGCAGTACTTC. Supplemented by reference TRBV2 and TRBJ2-7, the full variable domain reads EPEVTQTPSHQVTQMGQEVILRCVPISNHLYFYWYRQILGQKVEFLVSFYNNEISEKSEIFDDQFSVERPDGSNFTLKIRSTKLEDSAMYFCASSAPGLSYEQYFGPGTRLTVT.